Given below is one T cell receptor beta chain in context. Library preparation (for TCRbeta) was performed with unique molecular identifiers. Each CDR3 protein gets one entry after TCRdb re-called the PCR reads with MiXCR. This table has approximately 390,000 distinct CDR3 sequences, roughly 11% appearing once. This sample was taken from a study of T-cell reconstitution after alpha-beta-depleted transplantation in children. CDR3 length: 13 residues. V lost 1 base and J 6 bases, leaving 7 bases between the germline ends. Looked up from germline, CDR1 is SGHTA and CDR2 is FQGNSA. The sample was PBMCs from the stem cell graft donor, taken from the stem cell graft. This clonotype was obtained from a human donor who donated a stem cell graft to a child with acute myeloid leukemia. This chain connects TRBV7-2 to TRBJ2-1; D uncertain. The CDR3 sequence: CASSLEPSNEQFF. CDR3 coding DNA: TGTGCCAGCAGCTTAGAACCATCCAATGAGCAGTTCTTC.